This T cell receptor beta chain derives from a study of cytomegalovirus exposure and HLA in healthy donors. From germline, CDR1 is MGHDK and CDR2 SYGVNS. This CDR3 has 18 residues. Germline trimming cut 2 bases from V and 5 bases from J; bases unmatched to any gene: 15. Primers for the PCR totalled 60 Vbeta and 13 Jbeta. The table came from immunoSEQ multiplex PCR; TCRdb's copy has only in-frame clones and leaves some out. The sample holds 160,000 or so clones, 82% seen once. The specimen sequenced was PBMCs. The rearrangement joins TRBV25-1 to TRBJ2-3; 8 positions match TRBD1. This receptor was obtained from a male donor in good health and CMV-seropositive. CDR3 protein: CASSEPDAETGAGDTQYF. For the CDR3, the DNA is TGTGCCAGCAGTGAACCAGACGCGGAGACAGGGGCAGGAGATACGCAGTATTTT.